A selection of T cell receptor beta chains follows, all from one sample in a study of shared clonotypes between healthy human individuals. Generated by immunoSEQ multiplex PCR, the TCRdb table keeps only in-frame clones and is missing some. The sample contains millions of clones, 85% to 95% of which appear only once. Sequencing was performed on naive CD4+ T cells sorted from blood. The source of these receptors is a man aged 18 to 30 in good health. CDR3s include the opening cysteine and the closing phenylalanine or tryptophan.

J gene | V gene | CDR3 protein
TRBJ2-7 | TRBV11-2 | CASSSGPYEQYF
TRBJ2-3 | TRBV9 | CASSKIQGVTDTQYF
TRBJ1-1 | TRBV6-5 | CASSLGQATNTEAFF
TRBJ2-3 | TRBV7-2 | CASSLDLSTDTQYF
TRBJ1-1 | TRBV11-2 | CASSLVSGEAFF
TRBJ1-6 | TRBV10-2 | CASSERLGFSNSPLHF
TRBJ2-7 | TRBV6-1 | CASSLGQGSYEQYF
TRBJ2-5 | TRBV5-4 | CASSGTSGSWETQYF
TRBJ1-1 | TRBV10-1 | CASSARVNTEAFF
TRBJ2-7 | TRBV7-2 | CASSVTGFHEQYF
TRBJ2-3 | TRBV5-1 | CASSFSGSDTQYF
TRBJ1-2 | TRBV11-2 | CASSPSPGADGYTF
TRBJ2-7 | TRBV9 | CASSPQKTGGTYEQYF
TRBJ2-5 | TRBV2 | CASSLNPRETQYF
TRBJ2-3 | TRBV27 | CASSPQSTDTQYF
TRBJ2-5 | TRBV4-1 | CASSQARFTMETQYF
TRBJ2-1 | TRBV2 | CASSVIAGVGEQFF
TRBJ1-2 | TRBV5-1 | CASSDGTDLPYGYTF
TRBJ2-1 | TRBV7-8 | CASSLVGGPSYNEQFF
TRBJ1-4 | TRBV11-3 | CASSLQGIKEKLFF
TRBJ1-2 | TRBV6-6 | CASSYSTGYTF
TRBJ1-2 | TRBV5-8 | CASSGGTGGFGYTF
TRBJ2-7 | TRBV2 | CASTGGVKGTYEQYF
TRBJ1-4 | TRBV6-5 | CASSYSTENEKLFF
TRBJ2-2 | TRBV9 | CASSVWGGGELFF
TRBJ2-7 | TRBV28 | CASRGQSNSYEQYF
TRBJ1-5 | TRBV28 | CASRGGKTQPQHF
TRBJ1-2 | TRBV11-2 | CASSPRDMRNYGYTF
TRBJ2-6 | TRBV30 | CAWGPLGAHSGANVLTF
TRBJ2-5 | TRBV30 | CAWSVPVQETQYF
TRBJ2-1 | TRBV5-1 | CASSGGQVTPHEQFF
TRBJ2-2 | TRBV2 | CASSGAANTGELFF
TRBJ1-3 | TRBV28 | CASSPLGGSSGNTIYF
TRBJ1-2 | TRBV18 | CASSPPRGTDNYGYTF
TRBJ2-3 | TRBV2 | CASSLELDTQYF
TRBJ1-1 | TRBV5-6 | CASSEVMGGSTEAFF
TRBJ1-5 | TRBV11-2 | CASSSFRGSKPQHF
TRBJ2-2 | TRBV10-1 | CASSGQGASGELFF
TRBJ1-4 | TRBV30 | CAWGTRHTTNEKLFF
TRBJ2-3 | TRBV6-5 | CASSWAGASDTQYF
TRBJ1-1 | TRBV5-1 | CASSLGAGMNTEAFF
TRBJ2-7 | TRBV28 | CASSTGTGAYEQYF
TRBJ1-4 | TRBV28 | CASSLNTPEKLFF
TRBJ2-2 | TRBV7-2 | CASSSLAGGAGELFF
TRBJ1-3 | TRBV30 | CAWSPPSSGNTIYF
TRBJ2-7 | TRBV11-2 | CASSLGGLAPREQYF
TRBJ2-2 | TRBV9 | CASSVEGTLGELFF
TRBJ1-3 | TRBV25-1 | CASSENWVPIYF
TRBJ1-5 | TRBV7-2 | CASSPRQGAQPQHF
TRBJ2-7 | TRBV27 | CASSFEGDGDEQYF
TRBJ1-4 | TRBV5-1 | CASKLQGLNEKLFF
TRBJ2-3 | TRBV21-1 | CASSPRTHNPTDTQYF
TRBJ2-7 | TRBV6-5 | CASSPLLAGKDEQYF